This TCR beta chain was recorded in a study of control samples from healthy donors and cancer patients. The V end was cut by 0 bases, the J end by 0 bases, with 17 bases between. Germline CDR1 is KGHSH and CDR2 is LQKENI. The CDR3 contains 18 residues. Sequencing used immunoSEQ multiplex PCR; TCRdb keeps in-frame clones, though not all of them. The sample yields 20,000 to 30,000 clones, approximately 85% seen once. This clone was detected a few times. This TCR derives from a man between 60 and 75 years old with colorectal cancer. Sequences were obtained from PBMCs. V is TRBV18 and J is TRBJ1-2, with D possibly matching TRBD1 (6 bases). The CDR3 sequence is CASSPPRGGGPSNYGYTF. The CDR3 nucleotides read TGTGCCAGCTCACCACCCCGGGGAGGGGGACCTTCTAACTATGGCTACACCTTC.